This T cell receptor beta chain was sequenced during a study of patients and donors after allogeneic stem cell transplantation. TCRdb called the RT-PCR reads again in MiXCR, with one record for every CDR3 protein. The table includes about 2,200 distinct CDR3 sequences, 30% detected once. Deletions cut 0 bases from V and 6 bases from J, with 9 bases between. Germline CDR1 SGHNT, CDR2 YENEEA. The CDR3 extends over 14 amino acids. This clonotype was seen only a few times. This TCR derives from a human donor who was either an allogeneic HSCT recipient or a stem cell or donor lymphocyte infusion donor (not recorded which). It is not recorded whose cells these are; they may come from a transplant donor. V is TRBV11-3 and J is TRBJ2-1, with a possible D match to TRBD2 (6 bases). Source material: blood, either unsorted or a sorted T cell fraction (not recorded which). CDR3: CASSLDLGGNEQFF. The CDR3 coding sequence is TGTGCCAGCAGCTTAGATTTGGGGGGCAATGAGCAGTTCTTC. Full variable domain (rest looked up from reference TRBV11-3 and TRBJ2-1): EAGVVQSPRYKIIEKKQPVAFWCNPISGHNTLYWYLQNLGQGPELLIRYENEEAVDDSQLPKDRFSAERLKGVDSTLKIQPAELGDSAVYLCASSLDLGGNEQFFGPGTRLTVL.